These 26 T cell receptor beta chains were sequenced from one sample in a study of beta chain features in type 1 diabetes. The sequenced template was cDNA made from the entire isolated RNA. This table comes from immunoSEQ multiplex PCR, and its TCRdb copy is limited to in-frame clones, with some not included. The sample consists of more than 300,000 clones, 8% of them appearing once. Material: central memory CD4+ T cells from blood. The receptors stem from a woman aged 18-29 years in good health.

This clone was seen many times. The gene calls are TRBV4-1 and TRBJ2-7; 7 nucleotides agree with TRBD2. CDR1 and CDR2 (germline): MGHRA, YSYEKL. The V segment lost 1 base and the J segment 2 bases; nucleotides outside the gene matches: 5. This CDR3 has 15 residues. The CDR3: CASSQGASGTYEQYF. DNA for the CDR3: TGCGCCAGCAGCCAAGGTGCTAGCGGAACCTACGAGCAGTACTTC.

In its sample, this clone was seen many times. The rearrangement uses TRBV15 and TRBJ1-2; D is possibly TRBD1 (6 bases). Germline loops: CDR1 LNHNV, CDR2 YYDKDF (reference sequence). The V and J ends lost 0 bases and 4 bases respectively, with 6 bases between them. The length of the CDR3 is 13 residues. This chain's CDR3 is CATSREDSYGYTF. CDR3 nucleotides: TGTGCCACCAGCAGAGAGGACAGCTATGGCTACACCTTC.

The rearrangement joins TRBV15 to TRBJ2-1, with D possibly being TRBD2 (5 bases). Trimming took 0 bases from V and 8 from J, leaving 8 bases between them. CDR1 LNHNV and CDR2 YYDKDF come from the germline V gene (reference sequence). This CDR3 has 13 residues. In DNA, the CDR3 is TGTGCCACCAGCAGAGATGAGAGGGATGAGCAGTTCTTC. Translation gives CATSRDERDEQFF.

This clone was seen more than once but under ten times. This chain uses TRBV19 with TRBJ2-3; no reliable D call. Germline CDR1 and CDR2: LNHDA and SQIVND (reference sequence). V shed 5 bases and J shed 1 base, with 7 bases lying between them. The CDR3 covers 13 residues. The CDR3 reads CASSQQGTDTQYF. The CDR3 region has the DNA TGTGCCAGTAGTCAGCAGGGCACAGATACGCAGTATTTT.

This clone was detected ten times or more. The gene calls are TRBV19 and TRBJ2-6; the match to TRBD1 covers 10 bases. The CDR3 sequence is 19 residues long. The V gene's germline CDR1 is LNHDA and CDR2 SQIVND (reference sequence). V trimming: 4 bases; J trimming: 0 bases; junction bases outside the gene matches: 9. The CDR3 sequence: CASSSNPGQGPSGANVLTF. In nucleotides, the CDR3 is TGTGCCAGTAGTAGCAACCCGGGACAGGGGCCCTCTGGGGCCAACGTCCTGACTTTC.

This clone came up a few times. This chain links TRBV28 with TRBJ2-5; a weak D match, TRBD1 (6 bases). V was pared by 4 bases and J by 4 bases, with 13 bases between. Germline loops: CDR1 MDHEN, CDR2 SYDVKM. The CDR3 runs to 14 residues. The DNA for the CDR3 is TGTGCCAGCAGTTCGCCCAGAGGGGGAGAGACCCAGTACTTC. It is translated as CASSSPRGGETQYF.

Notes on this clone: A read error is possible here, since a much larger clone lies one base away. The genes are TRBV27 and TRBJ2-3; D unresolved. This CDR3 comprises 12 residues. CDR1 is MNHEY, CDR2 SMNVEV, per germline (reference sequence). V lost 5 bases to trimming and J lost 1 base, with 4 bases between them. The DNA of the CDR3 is TGTGCCAGCAGTGGGGGCACAGATACGCAGTATTTT. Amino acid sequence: CASSGGTDTQYF.

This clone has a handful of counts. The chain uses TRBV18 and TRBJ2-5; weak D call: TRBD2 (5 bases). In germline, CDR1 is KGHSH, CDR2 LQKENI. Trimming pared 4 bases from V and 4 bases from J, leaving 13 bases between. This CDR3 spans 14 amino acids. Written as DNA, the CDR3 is TGTGCCAGCTCACTTAAAAGCCTAGCAGAGACCCAGTACTTC. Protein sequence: CASSLKSLAETQYF.

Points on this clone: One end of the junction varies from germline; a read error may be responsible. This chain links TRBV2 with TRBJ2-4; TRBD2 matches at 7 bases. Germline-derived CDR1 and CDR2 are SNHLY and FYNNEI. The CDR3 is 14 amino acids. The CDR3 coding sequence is TGTGCCAGCAGTGTGTTGGCGGGAGATCAGTACTCCTCCTTC. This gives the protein CASSVLAGDQYSSF.

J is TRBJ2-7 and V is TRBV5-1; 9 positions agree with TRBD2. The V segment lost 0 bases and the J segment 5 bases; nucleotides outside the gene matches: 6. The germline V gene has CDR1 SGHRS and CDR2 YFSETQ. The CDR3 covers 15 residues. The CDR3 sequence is CASSLAKLAGDEQYF. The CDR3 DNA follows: TGCGCCAGCAGCTTGGCCAAGTTAGCGGGAGACGAGCAGTACTTC.

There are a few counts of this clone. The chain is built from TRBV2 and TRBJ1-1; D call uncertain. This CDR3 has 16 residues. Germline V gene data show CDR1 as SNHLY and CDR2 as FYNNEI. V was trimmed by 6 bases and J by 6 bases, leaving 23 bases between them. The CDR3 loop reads CASSLGGVLQGAEAFF. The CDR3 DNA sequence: TGTGCCAGCAGCTTAGGAGGAGTATTACAAGGCGCTGAAGCTTTCTTT.

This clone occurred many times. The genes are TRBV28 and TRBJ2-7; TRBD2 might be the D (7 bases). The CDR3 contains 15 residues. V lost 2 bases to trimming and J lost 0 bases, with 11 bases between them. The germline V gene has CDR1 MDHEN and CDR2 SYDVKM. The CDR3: CASSLGRGRSYEQYF. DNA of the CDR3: TGTGCCAGCAGTTTAGGGCGGGGGCGCTCCTACGAGCAGTACTTC.

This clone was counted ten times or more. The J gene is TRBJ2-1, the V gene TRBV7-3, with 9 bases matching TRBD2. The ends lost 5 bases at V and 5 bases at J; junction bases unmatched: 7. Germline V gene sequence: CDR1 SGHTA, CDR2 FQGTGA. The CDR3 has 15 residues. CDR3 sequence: CASSLSGRNNNEQFF. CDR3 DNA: TGTGCCAGCAGCCTTAGCGGGAGAAACAACAATGAGCAGTTCTTC.

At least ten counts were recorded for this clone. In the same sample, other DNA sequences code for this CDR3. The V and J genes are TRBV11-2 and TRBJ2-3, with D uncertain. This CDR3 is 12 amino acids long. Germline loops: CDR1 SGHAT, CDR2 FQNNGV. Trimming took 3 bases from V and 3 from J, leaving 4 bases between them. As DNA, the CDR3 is TGTGCCAGCAGCTTTGGAACAGATACGCAGTATTTT. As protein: CASSFGTDTQYF.

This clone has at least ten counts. CDR3 nucleotide sequence: TGTGCCATCAGTGAATTCACTGAAGCTTTCTTT. Protein sequence: CAISEFTEAFF. The genes are TRBV10-3 and TRBJ1-1; unclear D gene. Deletions cut 3 bases from V and 4 bases from J, with 3 bases between. CDR1 is ENHRY and CDR2 is SYGVKD in the germline V gene. The CDR3 loop spans 11 amino acids.

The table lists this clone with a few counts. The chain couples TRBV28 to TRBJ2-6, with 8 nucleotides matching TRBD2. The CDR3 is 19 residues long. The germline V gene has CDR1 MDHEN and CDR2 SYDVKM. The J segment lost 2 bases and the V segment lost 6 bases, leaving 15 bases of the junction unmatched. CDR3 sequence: CASSQYSPVAGTGANVLTF. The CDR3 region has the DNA TGTGCCAGCAGCCAATACTCTCCGGTAGCGGGGACTGGGGCCAACGTCCTGACTTTC.

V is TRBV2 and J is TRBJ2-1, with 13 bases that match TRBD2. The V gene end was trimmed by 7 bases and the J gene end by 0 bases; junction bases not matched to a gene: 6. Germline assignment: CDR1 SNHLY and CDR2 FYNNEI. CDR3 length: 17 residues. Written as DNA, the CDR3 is TGTGCCAGCATGGTAGGGACTAGCGGGAACTCCTACAATGAGCAGTTCTTC. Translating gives CASMVGTSGNSYNEQFF.

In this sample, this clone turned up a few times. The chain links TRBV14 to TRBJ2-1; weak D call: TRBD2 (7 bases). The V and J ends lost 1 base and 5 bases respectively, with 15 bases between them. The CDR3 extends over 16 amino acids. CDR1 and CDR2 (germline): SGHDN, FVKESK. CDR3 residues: CASSQGRGLRNNEQFF. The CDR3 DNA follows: TGTGCCAGCAGCCAAGGGCGGGGGCTAAGAAACAATGAGCAGTTCTTC.

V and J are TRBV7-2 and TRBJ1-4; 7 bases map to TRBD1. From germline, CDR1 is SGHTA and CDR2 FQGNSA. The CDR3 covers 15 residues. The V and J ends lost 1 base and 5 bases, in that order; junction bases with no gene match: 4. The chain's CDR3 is CASSLGFRGNEKLFF. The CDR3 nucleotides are TGTGCCAGCAGCTTAGGTTTCAGGGGGAATGAAAAACTGTTTTTT.

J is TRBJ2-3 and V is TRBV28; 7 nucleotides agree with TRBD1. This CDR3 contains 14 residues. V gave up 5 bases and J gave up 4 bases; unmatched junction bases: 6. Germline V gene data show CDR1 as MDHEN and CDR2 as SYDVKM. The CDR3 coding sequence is TGTGCCAGCAGTGTAGCAGGGGGAGCAGATACGCAGTATTTT. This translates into CASSVAGGADTQYF. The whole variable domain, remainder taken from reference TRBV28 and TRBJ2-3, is DVKVTQSSRYLVKRTGEKVFLECVQDMDHENMFWYRQDPGLGLRLIYFSYDVKMKEKGDIPEGYSVSREKKERFSLILESASTNQTSMYLCASSVAGGADTQYFGPGTRLTVL.

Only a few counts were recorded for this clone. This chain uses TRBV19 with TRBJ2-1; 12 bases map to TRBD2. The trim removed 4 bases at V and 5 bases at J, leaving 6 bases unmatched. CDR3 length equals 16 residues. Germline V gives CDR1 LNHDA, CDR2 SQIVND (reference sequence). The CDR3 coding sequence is TGTGCCAGTAGTAAGGGGGCTAGCGGGAGGGACAATGAGCAGTTCTTC. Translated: CASSKGASGRDNEQFF.

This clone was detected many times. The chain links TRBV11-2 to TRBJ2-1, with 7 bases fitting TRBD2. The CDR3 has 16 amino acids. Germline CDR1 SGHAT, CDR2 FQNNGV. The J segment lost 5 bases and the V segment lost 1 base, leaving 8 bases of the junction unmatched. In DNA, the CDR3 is TGTGCCAGCAGCTTAGTTTTCGGGAGGAGTGACAATGAGCAGTTCTTC. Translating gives CASSLVFGRSDNEQFF.

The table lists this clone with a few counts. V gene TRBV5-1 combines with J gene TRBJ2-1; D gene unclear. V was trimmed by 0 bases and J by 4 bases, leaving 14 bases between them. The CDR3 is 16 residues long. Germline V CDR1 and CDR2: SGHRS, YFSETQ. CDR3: CASSLGFAARYNEQFF. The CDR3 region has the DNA TGCGCCAGCAGCTTGGGCTTTGCAGCTCGATACAATGAGCAGTTCTTC.

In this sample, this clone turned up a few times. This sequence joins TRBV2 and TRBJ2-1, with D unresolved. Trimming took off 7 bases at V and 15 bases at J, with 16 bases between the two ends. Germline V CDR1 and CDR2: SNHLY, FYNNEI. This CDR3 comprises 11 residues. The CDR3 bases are TGTGCCAGCATGATCCCTGATGCCCGGTTCTTC. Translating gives CASMIPDARFF.

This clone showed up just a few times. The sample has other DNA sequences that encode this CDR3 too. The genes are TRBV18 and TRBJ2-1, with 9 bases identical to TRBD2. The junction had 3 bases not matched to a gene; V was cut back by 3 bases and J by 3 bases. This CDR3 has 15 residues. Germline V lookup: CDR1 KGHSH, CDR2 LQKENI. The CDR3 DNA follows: TGTGCCAGCTCACCCTTAGCGGGAGACTACAATGAGCAGTTCTTC. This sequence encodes CASSPLAGDYNEQFF.

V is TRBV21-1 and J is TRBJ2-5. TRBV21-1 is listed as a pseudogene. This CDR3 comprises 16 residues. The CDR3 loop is CASSTYLRITQETQYF. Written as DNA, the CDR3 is TGTGCCAGCAGCACCTACCTTCGGATAACACAAGAGACCCAGTACTTC.